This entry lists 27 T cell receptor beta chains sequenced from one sample in a study of T-cell memory formation after mild COVID-19. TCRdb re-called the 5' RACE reads with MiXCR, one entry per CDR3 protein. The repertoire holds fewer than 350,000 distinct CDR3 sequences, with less than 9.5% as singletons. The sample was PBMCs or a T cell subset sorted from them (not recorded which). Receptor source: a man aged 18 to 29 who had mild COVID-19 (a few samples of this study predate the infection). Cell type and time point are not known.

The sample holds many counts of this clonotype. J is TRBJ2-3 and V is TRBV10-3; D might be TRBD2 (6 bases). Between the trimmed V and J ends, which lost 2 bases and 2 bases, there was a span of 14 bases. The CDR3 is 16 residues long. The germline V gene encodes CDR1 ENHRY and CDR2 SYGVKD. CDR3 in DNA: TGTGCCATCAGTGAGCCCCTTCGGGGGACCACAGATACGCAGTATTTT. It encodes CAISEPLRGTTDTQYF.

This chain links TRBV14 with TRBJ1-5; maybe TRBD1 (5 bases). This CDR3 is built from 15 residues. From germline, CDR1 is SGHDN and CDR2 FVKESK. V lost 2 bases and J lost 1, with 9 bases in between. The CDR3 region has the DNA TGTGCCAGCAGCCAATCTGGGGCGAGCAATCAGCCCCAGCATTTT. Translation gives CASSQSGASNQPQHF. The full variable domain, completed using reference TRBV14 and TRBJ1-5, is EAGVTQFPSHSVIEKGQTVTLRCDPISGHDNLYWYRRVMGKEIKFLLHFVKESKQDESGMPNNRFLAERTGGTYSTLKVQPAELEDSGVYFCASSQSGASNQPQHFGDGTRLSIL.

This clonotype was counted ten times or more. The chain couples TRBV6-5 to TRBJ1-1; D uncertain. CDR1 MNHEY and CDR2 SVGAGI come from the germline V gene. Trimming took 2 bases from V and 2 from J, leaving 6 bases between them. The CDR3 loop spans 13 amino acids. The CDR3: CASSYRSNTEAFF. CDR3 bases: TGTGCCAGCAGTTACCGTAGCAACACTGAAGCTTTCTTT.

This clonotype was counted between two and nine times. The gene calls are TRBV5-6 and TRBJ2-1; D is perhaps TRBD2 (6 bases). The ends were cut back, 5 bases at V and 9 bases at J, with 15 bases in the middle. Germline V CDR1 and CDR2: SGHDT, YYEEEE. The CDR3 spans 13 residues. CDR3 nucleotide sequence: TGTGCCAGCAGGACCCCCCGGGGGACTGAGCAGTTCTTC. Translating gives CASRTPRGTEQFF. Full variable domain (outside the CDR3, taken from reference TRBV5-6 and TRBJ2-1): DAGVTQSPTHLIKTRGQQVTLRCSPKSGHDTVSWYQQALGQGPQFIFQYYEEEERQRGNFPDRFSGHQFPNYSSELNVNALLLGDSALYLCASRTPRGTEQFFGPGTRLTVL.

This clonotype turned up a few times. This rearrangement joins TRBV10-3 to TRBJ1-5; 8 bases map to TRBD1. Per germline, CDR1 ENHRY and CDR2 SYGVKD. The V and J ends lost 0 bases and 7 bases, in that order; junction bases with no gene match: 8. The CDR3 extends over 16 amino acids. CDR3 in amino acids: CAISESRRGQGQPQHF. The CDR3 bases are TGTGCCATCAGTGAGTCTCGCAGGGGGCAGGGACAGCCCCAGCATTTT.

The V gene is TRBV24-1, the J gene TRBJ2-3; D call uncertain. Germline V gene lookup returns CDR1 KGHDR and CDR2 SFDVKD. V was pared by 7 bases and J by 1 base, with 8 bases between. CDR3 length: 13 amino acids. CDR3 DNA: TGTGCCACCAGGGAATCAGGCACAGATACGCAGTATTTT. As protein: CATRESGTDTQYF.

This clonotype appeared many times. V gene TRBV7-3 combines with J gene TRBJ2-1; D possibly uses TRBD1 or TRBD2 (5 bases each). The CDR3 length is 15 residues. Germline V CDR1 and CDR2: SGHTA, FQGTGA. Trimming shortened V by 1 base and J by 7 bases, and 14 bases separated the two germline ends. CDR3 in DNA: TGTGCCAGCAGCTTAAGGCTAGCTGGGACGAATGAGCAGTTCTTC. Translating it yields CASSLRLAGTNEQFF. Together with reference TRBV7-3 and TRBJ2-1, the CDR3 gives the full variable domain: GAGVSQTPSNKVTEKGKYVELRCDPISGHTALYWYRQSLGQGPEFLIYFQGTGAADDSGLPNDRFFAVRPEGSVSTLKIQRTERGDSAVYLCASSLRLAGTNEQFFGPGTRLTVL.

The chain combines TRBV7-2 with TRBJ1-3; perhaps TRBD1 as D (5 bases). Germline lookup yields CDR1 SGHTA and CDR2 FQGNSA. The CDR3 has 15 amino acids. V lost 0 bases to trimming and J lost 4 bases, with 10 bases between them. The CDR3 reads CASSLAGRSGNTIYF. CDR3 DNA sequence: TGTGCCAGCAGCTTAGCGGGGCGATCCGGAAACACCATATATTTT.

At least ten counts were recorded for this clonotype. The chain joins TRBV4-2 to TRBJ2-5; TRBD1 matches at 9 bases. The CDR3 covers 18 residues. Germline V gene data show CDR1 as LGHNA and CDR2 as YNFKEQ. Trimming at V came to 0 bases and at J to 2 bases, leaving 10 bases not matched to a gene. CDR3 sequence (DNA): TGTGCCAGCAGCCAAGAGGCATCGGGACAGGGATTACAAGAGACCCAGTACTTC. This gives the protein CASSQEASGQGLQETQYF.

This clonotype has more than one count but fewer than ten. V usage is TRBV12-3 or TRBV12-4 and J usage is TRBJ1-2, with D possibly TRBD1 on 6 matching bases. CDR3 length: 12 residues. Trimming removed 4 bases at V and 8 bases at J, with 11 bases between. CDR3 region: CASSYRVYGYTF. CDR3 DNA sequence: TGTGCCAGCAGTTACAGGGTTTACGGCTACACCTTC.

This chain uses TRBV18 with TRBJ1-1; D is possibly TRBD1 (6 bases). Trimming left V 6 bases short and J 0 bases short, with 23 bases between. The CDR3 spans 18 residues. Germline V gene lookup returns CDR1 KGHSH and CDR2 LQKENI. The CDR3 nucleotides read TGTGCCAGCTCCCTCATCGCCTTTGAACAGGGTATGAACACTGAAGCTTTCTTT. It encodes CASSLIAFEQGMNTEAFF.

Written as DNA, the CDR3 is TGTGCCAGCACCATTTATGGGGGGAACACCGGGGAGCTGTTTTTT. Encoded protein: CASTIYGGNTGELFF. J is TRBJ2-2 and V is TRBV28; D assignment may be TRBD1 or TRBD2 (5 bases each). With 7 bases removed from V and 1 base from J, the gap between germline ends came to 13 bases. Germline lookup yields CDR1 MDHEN and CDR2 SYDVKM. The CDR3 extends over 15 amino acids.

This clonotype has ten or more counts. The rearrangement uses TRBV30 and TRBJ2-7; 7 nucleotides align to TRBD2. The CDR3 loop spans 13 amino acids. The V gene's germline CDR1 is GTSNPN and CDR2 SVGIG (reference sequence). With V trimmed by 1 base and J by 2 bases, 2 bases remained unmatched. This CDR3 is CAWSDGGTYEQYF. The CDR3 coding sequence is TGTGCCTGGAGTGACGGGGGGACCTACGAGCAGTACTTC. Full variable domain (remainder filled in from reference TRBV30 and TRBJ2-7): SQTIHQWPATLVQPVGSPLSLECTVEGTSNPNLYWYRQAAGRGLQLLFYSVGIGQISSEVPQNLSASRPQDRQFILSSKKLLLSDSGFYLCAWSDGGTYEQYFGPGTRLTVT.

The rearrangement links TRBV7-9 to TRBJ2-1, with D possibly being TRBD2 (7 bases). The CDR3 spans 15 residues. Trimming left V 6 bases short and J 8 bases short, with 20 bases between. The V gene's germline CDR1 is SEHNR and CDR2 FQNEAQ (reference sequence). DNA for the CDR3: TGTGCCAGCAGGGGGGGAGGGGGAGAGAGCGATGAGCAGTTCTTC. The encoded protein is CASRGGGGESDEQFF.

Remarks on this clonotype: A much larger clone lies a single base off, so this may be a read error. J is TRBJ2-7 and V is TRBV5-1; 7 bases align to TRBD2. V was clipped by 4 bases and J by 0 bases; unmatched bases: 10. The CDR3 runs 16 residues. Germline V gives CDR1 SGHRS, CDR2 YFSETQ. The CDR3 is CASSTGSGAFSYEQYF. The CDR3 nucleotides are TGCGCCAGCAGCACGGGGAGCGGGGCGTTCTCCTACGAGCAGTACTTC.

There are many counts of this clonotype. CDR3 loop: CASSQEEGAQPQHF. The CDR3 region has the DNA TGTGCCAGCAGCCAAGAGGAGGGAGCCCAGCCCCAGCATTTT. J is TRBJ1-5 and V is TRBV4-2; no firm D call. Per germline, CDR1 LGHNA and CDR2 YNFKEQ. The CDR3 is made up of 14 amino acids. V was clipped by 0 bases and J by 7 bases, with 10 bases between them.

The chain recombines TRBV4-1 with TRBJ2-1, with D maybe TRBD1 (6 bases). CDR1 MGHRA and CDR2 YSYEKL come from the germline V gene. CDR3 length equals 17 residues. The V and J ends lost 5 bases and 1 base respectively, with 18 bases between them. The CDR3 reads CASSSRPGHESYNEQFF. The CDR3 coding sequence is TGCGCCAGCAGCAGCCGACCGGGACACGAATCCTACAATGAGCAGTTCTTC.

In this sample, this clonotype turned up a few times. The rearrangement joins TRBV4-3 to TRBJ2-1; 8 positions agree with TRBD1. CDR1 and CDR2 from the germline V gene are LGHNA and YSLEER. Trimming cost V 4 bases and J 9 bases; bases outside gene matches: 5. The CDR3 contains 13 residues. The CDR3 protein is CASSPAGGFEQFF. CDR3 DNA sequence: TGCGCCAGCAGCCCGGCAGGGGGCTTTGAGCAGTTCTTC.

The chain carries TRBV20-1 and TRBJ2-7, with D unresolved. The CDR3 contains 13 residues. Looked up from germline, CDR1 is DFQATT and CDR2 is SNEGSKA (reference sequence). V lost 1 base to trimming and J lost 7 bases, with 14 bases between them. CDR3 region: CSARAGFVLEQYF. In DNA, the CDR3 is TGCAGTGCTAGAGCCGGGTTTGTGCTTGAGCAGTACTTC.

This rearrangement joins TRBV12-3 or TRBV12-4 to TRBJ2-7; D is unclear. The CDR3 extends over 15 amino acids. The germline V and J ends were trimmed by 6 bases and 5 bases, with 20 bases remaining between them. The CDR3 DNA reads as TGTGCCAGCAGCCTTCGGTCGGGTAGTTCCCACGAGCAGTACGTC. Its protein is CASSLRSGSSHEQYV.

This clonotype was counted at least ten times. The V and J genes are TRBV7-9 and TRBJ1-5; 10 positions match TRBD1. The CDR3 sequence is 15 residues long. Germline lookup yields CDR1 SEHNR and CDR2 FQNEAQ (reference sequence). After removal of 1 base from V and 5 bases from J, the junction contained 2 bases not matched to a gene. CDR3 bases: TGTGCCAGCAGCTTAGGGGACAGGGGTGATCAGCCCCAGCATTTT. Protein sequence: CASSLGDRGDQPQHF.

V and J are TRBV5-5 and TRBJ1-2; TRBD1 matches 8 bases. V dropped 3 bases and J dropped 6; count of bases not matched to a gene: 7. The CDR3 consists of 14 residues. CDR1 is SGHKS and CDR2 is YYEKEE in the germline V gene (reference sequence). The CDR3 region has the DNA TGTGCCAGCAGCTGGACAGGGTTTCCTAATGGCTACACCTTC. Translated: CASSWTGFPNGYTF. Looking up the rest from reference TRBV5-5 and TRBJ1-2 gives the full variable domain: DAGVTQSPTHLIKTRGQQVTLRCSPISGHKSVSWYQQVLGQGPQFIFQYYEKEERGRGNFPDRFSARQFPNYSSELNVNALLLGDSALYLCASSWTGFPNGYTFGSGTRLTVV.

V usage is TRBV3-1 and J usage is TRBJ2-1; 8 nucleotides line up with TRBD2. Germline V gives CDR1 LGHDT, CDR2 YNNKEL (reference sequence). This CDR3 is 12 amino acids long. Losses at the gene ends were 1 base for V and 15 bases for J; bases not matched to a gene: 5. The DNA of the CDR3 is TGTGCCAGCAGCCAAGTTACGGGACTAGTGTTCTTC. This translates into CASSQVTGLVFF.

This clonotype was picked up a small number of times. This rearrangement joins TRBV12-3 or TRBV12-4 to TRBJ1-2; no clear D gene. This CDR3 spans 11 amino acids. V was trimmed by 8 bases and J by 6 bases, leaving 10 bases between them. In DNA, the CDR3 is TGTGCCAGCGGGGTGGTGGATGGCTACACCTTC. Amino acid sequence: CASGVVDGYTF.

This clonotype appeared a few times. V usage is TRBV20-1 and J usage is TRBJ2-3, with 9 nucleotides matching TRBD2. CDR1 is DFQATT and CDR2 is SNEGSKA in the germline V gene (reference sequence). With 5 bases clipped from V and 2 bases from J, the junction kept 11 bases outside the gene matches. CDR3 length: 16 amino acids. The CDR3 sequence: CSASKQAGGFTDTQYF. CDR3 nucleotides: TGCAGTGCTTCTAAGCAAGCGGGGGGTTTCACAGATACGCAGTATTTT.

The CDR3 bases are TGCGCCAGCAGCCACGCGAAGGGAAGCTCCTATAATTCACCCCTCCACTTT. Its protein is CASSHAKGSSYNSPLHF. The rearrangement links TRBV5-1 to TRBJ1-6; D is unresolved. The CDR3 has 17 residues. The germline V gene encodes CDR1 SGHRS and CDR2 YFSETQ. Trimming removed 4 bases at V and 0 bases at J, with 14 bases between.

This clonotype has at least ten counts. The chain carries TRBV5-1 and TRBJ2-5; 13 positions agree with TRBD2. Germline lookup yields CDR1 SGHRS and CDR2 YFSETQ. The ends lost 4 bases at V and 1 base at J; junction bases unmatched: 4. The CDR3 is 16 amino acids. The CDR3 DNA sequence: TGCGCCAGCAGCAGACTAGCGGGGGGCCTCCAAGAGACCCAGTACTTC. Encoded protein: CASSRLAGGLQETQYF. The variable domain in full, completed from reference TRBV5-1 and TRBJ2-5, reads KAGVTQTPRYLIKTRGQQVTLSCSPISGHRSVSWYQQTPGQGLQFLFEYFSETQRNKGNFPGRFSGRQFSNSRSEMNVSTLELGDSALYLCASSRLAGGLQETQYFGPGTRLLVL.